The rows below give T cell receptor beta chains drawn from one sample of a study of response to subunit inactivated influenza vaccine. Via MiXCR, TCRdb re-called the RT-PCR reads, giving one row per CDR3 protein. The table lists under 950,000 distinct CDR3 sequences, around 20% of them singletons. The sequencing used PBMCs from blood, collected roughly 5 days after vaccination. These receptor sequences come from a man aged 45-60 years who received an inactivated influenza vaccine. The CDR3 runs from the conserved cysteine through the conserved F or W. A D gene is named only where the DNA matches it firmly. Clone size is stated in some rows and not others, as once, few, many or a class when expanded.

abundance	v_gene	d_gene	j_gene	CDR3nt	CDR3aa
NA	TRBV21-1	NA	TRBJ2-7	TGTGCCAGCTACACTAGGGGGGCAGGGGGCCCCTACGAGCAGTACTTC	CASYTRGAGGPYEQYF
NA	TRBV2	TRBD1	TRBJ2-7	TGTGCCAGCAGTGAAGCACCGCAGGGGGCGCTTTCCGAGCAGTACTTC	CASSEAPQGALSEQYF
few	TRBV28	TRBD2	TRBJ2-5	TGTGCCAGCAGCCAGCTAGCGGGGGTCCAAGAGACCCAGTACTTC	CASSQLAGVQETQYF
few	TRBV10-2	NA	TRBJ1-1	TGCGCCAGCAGTGAATTGGGAGCTGAAGCTTTCTTT	CASSELGAEAFF
NA	TRBV20-1	TRBD2	TRBJ2-7	TGCAGTGCTAGTCTGGCTAGCGGGGTTCTCGAGCAGTACTTC	CSASLASGVLEQYF
few	TRBV5-1	TRBD1	TRBJ2-7	TGCGCCAGCAGCTCAGACAGGGGGCTAGCCTACGAGCAGTACTTC	CASSSDRGLAYEQYF
few	TRBV20-1	NA	TRBJ1-5	TGCAGTGTCTGGCTCCGGGCTAGCAATCAGCCCCAGCATTTT	CSVWLRASNQPQHF
NA	TRBV5-1	TRBD2	TRBJ2-7	TGCGCCAGCAGCTTGGGGGGGACTAGCGTCCGGGAGCAGTACTTC	CASSLGGTSVREQYF
few	TRBV20-1	TRBD1	TRBJ2-3	TGCAGTGCTAAATCCGGGACAGGGGGTCCAGATACGCAGTATTTT	CSAKSGTGGPDTQYF
NA	TRBV5-1	NA	TRBJ2-2	TGCGCCAGCAGCTTGGGGAACTTGAACACCGGGGAGCTGTTTTTT	CASSLGNLNTGELFF
NA	TRBV7-9	NA	TRBJ2-1	TGTGCCAGCAGCAGAGGGGCCTCCCCCTCCTACAATGAGCAGTTCTTC	CASSRGASPSYNEQFF
many	TRBV18	NA	TRBJ1-1	TGTGCCAGCTCGGCGGCGGGGGTGAACACTGAAGCTTTCTTT	CASSAAGVNTEAFF
NA	TRBV6-5	NA	TRBJ1-2	TGTGCCAGCAGTTACAAGGCCCGGGGTTCTCACTATGGCTACACCTTC	CASSYKARGSHYGYTF
NA	TRBV15	NA	TRBJ2-2	TGTGCCACCAGCAGAGAGCGGACCCTGGGCGGGGAGCTGTTTTTT	CATSRERTLGGELFF
NA	TRBV18	NA	TRBJ2-7	TGTGCCAGCTCACAGGAACAGTCCCTCGAGCAGTACTTC	CASSQEQSLEQYF
NA	TRBV11-2	NA	TRBJ2-1	TGTGCCAGCAGCCCGGTTGTGATATCCTCCTACAATGAGCAGTTCTTC	CASSPVVISSYNEQFF
NA	TRBV20-1	TRBD1	TRBJ1-2	TGCAGTGCTAGAGATCAGAGACAGGGTGATGGCTACACCTTC	CSARDQRQGDGYTF
many	TRBV20-1	NA	TRBJ2-1	TGCAGTGCGGACCGGACATACAATGAGCAGTTCTTC	CSADRTYNEQFF
NA	TRBV7-9	NA	TRBJ1-1	TGTGCCAGCAGTCTCAGGTCCAGGGAAGAAGCTTTCTTT	CASSLRSREEAFF
few	TRBV7-2	TRBD1	TRBJ2-6	TGTGCCAGCAGCTTACTTGGGAGCAGGGGGCCCTTTATTGGAAGCTCTGGGGCCAACGTCCTGACTTTC	CASSLLGSRGPFIGSSGANVLTF
few	TRBV28	TRBD2	TRBJ2-1	TGTGCCAGCAGTTTTACAATTAAAGTATATGGGACTACAACATACAATGAGCAGTTCTTC	CASSFTIKVYGTTTYNEQFF
few	TRBV12-3/TRBV12-4	TRBD1	TRBJ2-1	TGTGCCAGCAGCCCACCTAACAGACAGGGGAATGAGCAGTTCTTC	CASSPPNRQGNEQFF
few	TRBV2	TRBD1	TRBJ1-6	TGTGCCAGCAATAATGAGGGACAGGGGGGATCACCCCTCCACTTT	CASNNEGQGGSPLHF
NA	TRBV4-1	TRBD2	TRBJ2-5	TGCGCCAGCCGAAAAACGGGACTAGCGGTACAAGAGACCCAGTACTTC	CASRKTGLAVQETQYF
few	TRBV14	NA	TRBJ2-7	TGTGCCAGCAGCGGAAGGGTGGGGGATTACTACGAGCAGTACTTC	CASSGRVGDYYEQYF
NA	TRBV7-2	TRBD2	TRBJ2-5	TGTGCCAGCAGCTTAACGGGAGGGACTAGCGGGAGTGCGCGGGAGACCCAGTACTTC	CASSLTGGTSGSARETQYF
few	TRBV5-1	NA	TRBJ2-7	TGCGCCAGCAGCGGCCGGGCAGGGGGGAGTCGCGAGCAGTACTTC	CASSGRAGGSREQYF
NA	TRBV6-6	NA	TRBJ2-1	TGTGCCAGCAGGAGCGAGATGGACCGGCAGCAGTTCTTC	CASRSEMDRQQFF
few	TRBV4-2	TRBD1	TRBJ1-6	TGTGCCAGCAGCCTGGGGACAGAATTTTATAATTCACCCCTCCACTTT	CASSLGTEFYNSPLHF
NA	TRBV4-3	NA	TRBJ2-2	TGCGCCAGCAGCCAAACTGTGGGGGGCACCGGGGAGCTGTTTTTT	CASSQTVGGTGELFF
NA	TRBV6-1	TRBD2	TRBJ2-1	TGTGCCAGCTCGCGGGGGGGCCCTATTGCTGAGCAGTTCTTC	CASSRGGPIAEQFF
NA	TRBV9	NA	TRBJ2-7	TGTGCCAGCAGCGTAGGAGAGCATACAGGGTACTACGAGCAGTACTTC	CASSVGEHTGYYEQYF
NA	TRBV28	NA	TRBJ2-5	TGTGCCAGCAGTTCCATAGCGGCGTACCAAGAGACCCAGTACTTC	CASSSIAAYQETQYF
many	TRBV10-3	TRBD1	TRBJ2-3	TGTGCCGCCTCGGGACAGGGTTCAGATACGCAGTATTTT	CAASGQGSDTQYF
few	TRBV6-6	TRBD2	TRBJ2-7	TGTGCCAGCAGTTACCTAGCGGTATACGAGCAGTACTTC	CASSYLAVYEQYF
NA	TRBV29-1	NA	TRBJ2-5	TGCAGCGCGCTACGATCAGGGTCAGAGACCCAGTACTTC	CSALRSGSETQYF
NA	TRBV7-9	TRBD2	TRBJ2-5	TGTGCCAGCAGCCCCCTGACTAGCGCGATTCAAGAGACCCAGTACTTC	CASSPLTSAIQETQYF
few	TRBV7-2	NA	TRBJ2-7	TGTGCCAGCAGCTTCGGGGGGACAGGATCCTACGAGCAGTACTTC	CASSFGGTGSYEQYF
NA	TRBV4-1	NA	TRBJ1-2	TGCGCCAGCAGCCAAGATCCTAAAAACTATGGCTACACCTTC	CASSQDPKNYGYTF
once	TRBV9	NA	TRBJ1-1	TGTGCCAGCAGCGCCACCCCAGACACTGAAGCTTTCTTT	CASSATPDTEAFF
NA	TRBV4-3	TRBD2	TRBJ2-7	TGCGCCAGCAGCCAAGCGTTTAGCGGGGCTGTCTACGAGCAGTACTTC	CASSQAFSGAVYEQYF
few	TRBV14	NA	TRBJ1-2	TGTGCCAGCAGCCAAGATCCGAGGAAGGGGGGCTACACCTTC	CASSQDPRKGGYTF
few	TRBV7-3	NA	TRBJ2-1	TGTGCCAGCAGCTCCGCGGGCCTCTCCTACAATGAGCAGTTCTTC	CASSSAGLSYNEQFF
few	TRBV7-2	TRBD1	TRBJ2-2	TGTGCCAGCAGGATCGGACAGGGCACCGGGGAGCTGTTTTTT	CASRIGQGTGELFF
NA	TRBV4-2	NA	TRBJ1-2	TGTGCCAGCAGCCAAGACGTGCAGGGATTCTATGGCTACACCTTC	CASSQDVQGFYGYTF
few	TRBV12-3/TRBV12-4	NA	TRBJ1-4	TGTGCCAGCAGTTTAGAGAGGGGCAGGATTAATGAAAAACTGTTTTTT	CASSLERGRINEKLFF
few	TRBV20-1	NA	TRBJ2-1	TGCAGTGCTACCGGGACGGCTGTAAATGAGCAGTTCTTC	CSATGTAVNEQFF
many	TRBV29-1	TRBD1	TRBJ2-3	TGCAGCGTTTGGGCCCGGGACAGGGCCACAGATACGCAGTATTTT	CSVWARDRATDTQYF
NA	TRBV18	TRBD1	TRBJ2-5	TGTGCCAGCTCACCAACAACAGGGGGCGCGGGGACCCAGTACTTC	CASSPTTGGAGTQYF
few	TRBV7-8	NA	TRBJ1-6	TGTGCCAGCAGCTTAGCCGGGGTCGGGAATTCACCCCTCCACTTT	CASSLAGVGNSPLHF
NA	TRBV18	NA	TRBJ2-5	TGTGCCAGCTCACCACCTAGCGAAGAGACCCAGTACTTC	CASSPPSEETQYF
NA	TRBV24-1	NA	TRBJ2-7	TGTGCCACCAGTGATTTACGGCTGAACTACGAGCAGTACTTC	CATSDLRLNYEQYF
few	TRBV10-3	TRBD1	TRBJ1-1	TGTGCCATATCCTCTACCAGGGGGGGGGGCACTGAAGCTTTCTTT	CAISSTRGGGTEAFF
few	TRBV9	TRBD2	TRBJ2-5	TGTGCCAGCAGCGTGATGGGAGCGGGAAAAGAGACCCAGTACTTC	CASSVMGAGKETQYF